A selection of T cell receptor beta chains follows, all from one sample in a study of human T cells and chemical hapten exposure. TCRdb re-analysed the RACE reads in MiXCR, keeping a single row per CDR3 protein. This repertoire shows 42,000 or so distinct CDR3 sequences, approximately 3.6% found once; its top ten account for 20% to 30%. The sample here was whole blood, taken in connection with sensitization to the hapten diphenylcyclopropenone (DPC). The source of these receptors is a man aged 50 to 60 with alopecia areata. Some clones in this sample may be carry-over from other donors' samples. CDR3s include the opening cysteine and the closing phenylalanine or tryptophan. Each record gives: V gene, clone size, J gene, D gene, CDR3 length, CDR3 protein, CDR3 DNA. A D gene is named only where the DNA matches it firmly. The listing skips clone size in some rows; elsewhere it reads once, few, many or a size class.

TRBV7-7	few	TRBJ2-1	-	16	CASSHRRASSYNEQFF	TGTGCTAGCAGCCACCGCAGGGCGAGCTCCTACAATGAGCAGTTCTTC
TRBV20-1	many	TRBJ1-5	TRBD1	15	CSAMTGEYSNQPQHF	TGCAGTGCTATGACAGGGGAGTATAGCAATCAGCCCCAGCATTTT
TRBV5-1	-	TRBJ1-1	TRBD1	20	CASSARDRGARGYRNTEAFF	TGCGCCAGCAGCGCCCGGGACAGAGGGGCGAGGGGATATCGGAACACTGAAGCTTTCTTT
TRBV5-1	many	TRBJ2-3	TRBD2	15	CASSSSGPSTDTQYF	TGCGCCAGCAGCTCTAGCGGGCCTAGCACAGATACGCAGTATTTT
TRBV28	-	TRBJ1-2	TRBD1	15	CASSSTGTDVYGYTF	TGTGCCAGCAGTTCAACCGGGACAGACGTCTATGGCTACACCTTC
TRBV12-3/TRBV12-4	many	TRBJ1-6	-	18	CASSFIWGHGFYNSPLHF	TGTGCCAGCAGTTTTATATGGGGGCACGGTTTTTATAATTCACCCCTCCACTTT
TRBV3-1	many	TRBJ2-5	-	16	CASSQGIPAMGETQYF	TGTGCCAGCAGCCAAGGCATCCCGGCGATGGGGGAGACCCAGTACTTC
TRBV6-2/TRBV6-3	many	TRBJ2-5	-	11	CASSYQETQYF	TGTGCCAGCAGTTACCAAGAGACCCAGTACTTC
TRBV21-1	many	TRBJ2-3	-	16	CASSIQDYKWTDTQYF	TGTGCCAGCAGCATACAGGACTATAAGTGGACAGATACGCAGTATTTT
TRBV13	many	TRBJ1-4	-	15	CASSPRGGLDEKLFF	TGTGCCAGCAGCCCGAGGGGGGGTCTTGATGAAAAACTGTTTTTT
TRBV29-1	many	TRBJ2-1	-	13	CSVVSALNYEQFF	TGCAGCGTTGTAAGCGCCCTTAATTACGAGCAGTTCTTC
TRBV2	many	TRBJ1-2	-	14	CASSLGDRVGEGTF	-
TRBV12-5	many	TRBJ2-7	-	15	CASGLEDTIAYEQYF	TGTGCTAGTGGTTTGGAAGACACCATAGCCTACGAGCAGTACTTC
TRBV7-6	many	TRBJ2-7	TRBD2	19	CASSLAPRGSGTISYEQYF	TGTGCCAGCAGCTTAGCCCCCCGGGGTAGCGGGACGATATCCTACGAGCAGTACTTC
TRBV6-5	many	TRBJ2-2	-	13	CASRSGWTGELFF	TGTGCCAGCAGGTCTGGGTGGACCGGGGAGCTGTTTTTT
TRBV29-1	few	TRBJ2-1	TRBD2	17	CSVEGRLAPSSYNEQFF	TGCAGCGTTGAAGGAAGACTAGCTCCTAGCTCCTACAATGAGCAGTTCTTC
TRBV6-5	few	TRBJ1-1	-	13	CASSSNLGTEAFF	TGTGCCAGCAGTTCTAATTTGGGCACTGAAGCTTTCTTT
TRBV5-1	many	TRBJ2-7	TRBD2	16	CASSLAGTSGSYEQYF	TGCGCCAGCAGCTTGGCTGGGACTAGCGGATCCTACGAGCAGTACTTC
TRBV30	many	TRBJ2-6	-	15	CAWRGSQAGANVLTF	TGTGCCTGGAGGGGGTCGCAAGCTGGGGCCAACGTCCTGACTTTC
TRBV24-1	-	TRBJ2-7	-	12	CATSEPGGEQYF	TGTGCCACCAGTGAACCAGGTGGCGAGCAGTACTTC
TRBV6-6	many	TRBJ2-7	-	16	CASSSGPDRISYEQYF	TGTGCCAGCAGTTCCGGGCCCGACAGGATATCCTACGAGCAGTACTTC
TRBV28	many	TRBJ2-7	-	12	CASSWIPYEQYF	TGTGCCAGCAGTTGGATTCCCTACGAGCAGTACTTC
TRBV28	many	TRBJ1-4	-	13	CASTSVAVEKLFF	TGTGCCAGCACCTCCGTGGCTGTTGAAAAACTGTTTTTT
TRBV11-2	many	TRBJ2-7	-	14	CASSLSGRSYEQYF	TGTGCCAGCAGCTTATCCGGCAGGTCCTACGAGCAGTACTTC
TRBV7-9	many	TRBJ2-1	-	15	CASSLNGILGDEQFF	TGTGCCAGCAGCTTAAACGGGATTCTGGGCGATGAGCAGTTCTTC
TRBV24-1	many	TRBJ2-1	TRBD2	15	CATSDTVAGVNEQFF	TGTGCCACCAGTGATACGGTAGCGGGAGTTAATGAGCAGTTCTTC
TRBV11-3	many	TRBJ2-5	-	15	CASSRSGTNQETQYF	TGTGCCAGCAGCCGTAGCGGAACAAACCAAGAGACCCAGTACTTC
TRBV20-1	-	TRBJ2-7	TRBD1	14	CSAQMDRATYEQYF	TGCAGTGCTCAGATGGACAGGGCCACCTACGAGCAGTACTTC
TRBV28	many	TRBJ2-2	TRBD2	13	CAGKAGVTGELFF	TGTGCCGGAAAAGCGGGAGTGACCGGGGAGCTGTTTTTT
TRBV20-1	-	TRBJ2-1	-	17	CSARELGRRSSYNEQFF	TGCAGTGCTAGAGAGCTAGGGCGGCGAAGCTCCTACAATGAGCAGTTCTTC
TRBV6-6	many	TRBJ1-5	TRBD1	16	CASSKGQGGSNQPQHF	TGTGCCAGCAGCAAGGGACAGGGTGGTAGCAATCAGCCCCAGCATTTT
TRBV6-6	many	TRBJ2-3	-	14	CAAMPEGQRDTQYF	TGTGCCGCAATGCCAGAGGGACAACGAGATACGCAGTATTTT
TRBV10-3	many	TRBJ2-7	-	11	CAISGGGEQYF	TGTGCCATCAGTGGGGGTGGCGAGCAGTACTTC
TRBV29-1	many	TRBJ1-5	-	13	CSVGERGNQPQHF	TGCAGCGTTGGGGAAAGGGGCAATCAGCCCCAGCATTTT
TRBV6-5	many	TRBJ1-4	-	13	CASRETVAEKLFF	TGTGCCAGCAGAGAAACAGTGGCCGAAAAACTGTTTTTT
TRBV7-8	many	TRBJ2-1	-	17	CASSLDPGDRSYNEQFF	TGTGCCAGCAGCTTAGATCCGGGAGACAGATCCTACAATGAGCAGTTCTTC
TRBV28	many	TRBJ1-5	-	14	CASTTGDSNQPQHF	TGTGCCAGCACGACCGGGGATAGCAATCAGCCCCAGCATTTT
TRBV12-3/TRBV12-4	-	TRBJ1-6	-	16	CASSSRASSYNSPLHF	TGTGCCAGCAGTTCCAGGGCGAGCTCCTATAATTCACCCCTCCACTTT
TRBV20-1	many	TRBJ2-7	-	13	CSAPADSGYEQYF	TGCAGTGCCCCCGCTGATAGCGGTTACGAGCAGTACTTC
TRBV2	many	TRBJ1-2	TRBD1	13	CASSRTGEGGYTF	TGTGCCAGCAGTCGGACAGGGGAAGGTGGCTACACCTTC
TRBV10-3	many	TRBJ2-7	TRBD2	17	CAISWNSGSGRTYEQYF	TGTGCCATCAGTTGGAATAGCGGGAGTGGTAGGACCTACGAGCAGTACTTC
TRBV30	many	TRBJ2-5	TRBD2	13	CAWGIAGGETQYF	TGTGCCTGGGGAATAGCGGGAGGTGAGACCCAGTACTTC
TRBV18	many	TRBJ2-7	TRBD2	15	CASSPNSGRAREQYF	TGTGCCAGCTCACCGAATAGCGGGAGGGCCCGCGAGCAGTACTTC
TRBV6-1	many	TRBJ2-7	-	14	CASSVTQAQGEQYF	TGTGCCAGCAGTGTCACACAGGCCCAGGGGGAGCAGTACTTC
TRBV18	-	TRBJ2-5	TRBD2	14	CASSRTSDQETQYF	TGTGCCAGCTCCCGGACTAGCGACCAAGAGACCCAGTACTTC
TRBV7-3	many	TRBJ1-1	TRBD1	13	CASSAQGRTEAFF	TGTGCCAGCAGCGCACAGGGGCGAACTGAAGCTTTCTTT
TRBV20-1	many	TRBJ1-5	-	16	CSARPVGNRISQPQHF	TGCAGTGCTAGGCCGGTGGGTAACCGTATAAGTCAGCCCCAGCATTTT
TRBV28	few	TRBJ1-2	-	14	CASRTGQMNYGYTF	TGTGCCAGCAGGACCGGACAGATGAACTATGGCTACACCTTC
TRBV7-9	many	TRBJ2-1	TRBD1	15	CASTAPGTVSNEQFF	TGTGCCAGCACCGCCCCCGGGACAGTATCAAATGAGCAGTTCTTC
TRBV19	many	TRBJ2-2	TRBD1	14	CASNPGQPTGELFF	TGTGCCAGTAACCCGGGACAGCCCACCGGGGAGCTGTTTTTT
TRBV24-1	many	TRBJ2-1	-	17	CATSDFRAGSSQGEQFF	TGTGCCACCAGTGATTTCCGGGCGGGTTCGTCTCAGGGTGAGCAGTTCTTC
TRBV29-1	-	TRBJ2-7	-	12	CSVVVGGDEQYF	TGCAGCGTTGTAGTGGGTGGGGACGAGCAGTACTTC
TRBV12-3/TRBV12-4	many	TRBJ1-1	-	15	CASSFRGTKNTEAFF	TGTGCCAGCAGTTTCAGGGGAACTAAGAACACTGAAGCTTTCTTT